A single sample gave rise to the 21 T cell receptor beta chains below, sequenced in a study of cytomegalovirus exposure and HLA in healthy donors. A multiplex PCR was run with 60 Vbeta primers and 13 Jbeta primers. Using immunoSEQ multiplex PCR, the repertoire was profiled, and TCRdb retains in-frame clones only, with some absent. The sample records approximately 130,000 clones, approximately 80% being singletons. The material sequenced was PBMCs. These receptors were collected from a woman between 40 and 55 years old in good health and CMV-seronegative.

The rearrangement joins TRBV7-3 to TRBJ2-7; 10 bases fit TRBD2. The CDR3 consists of 15 residues. Per germline, CDR1 SGHTA and CDR2 FQGTGA. J was trimmed by 3 bases and V by 4 bases; bases with no gene match: 6. The CDR3 sequence: CASSSKAGGVYEQYF. CDR3 nucleotides: TGTGCCAGCAGCTCAAAAGCGGGAGGGGTCTACGAGCAGTACTTC.

DNA for the CDR3: TGTGCCAGTAGTGGTTCCGTTGGGACAGGGGTCGCTGAAGCTTTCTTT. This translates into CASSGSVGTGVAEAFF. The chain is built from TRBV19 and TRBJ1-1; 10 nucleotides line up with TRBD1. This CDR3 spans 16 amino acids. Germline values: CDR1 LNHDA, CDR2 SQIVND (reference sequence). V lost 5 bases and J lost 6; bases outside the gene matches: 12.

This clone has only one observation. V usage is TRBV12-5 and J usage is TRBJ2-1; D is perhaps TRBD2 (5 bases). CDR1 is LGHNT, CDR2 FRNRAP, per germline. V lost 7 bases and J lost 2, with 18 bases in between. This CDR3 is 16 amino acids long. In DNA form, the CDR3 reads TGTGCTAGTGTTAAATCAAGGACTGCGACCTACAATGAGCAGTTCTTC. Encoded protein: CASVKSRTATYNEQFF.

The chain employs TRBV10-2 and TRBJ2-3; D is unresolved. Deletions cut 3 bases from V and 3 bases from J, with 10 bases between. Germline values: CDR1 WSHSY, CDR2 SAAADI. This CDR3 has 14 residues. The CDR3 sequence is CASSDASLTDTQYF. The CDR3 DNA follows: TGCGCCAGCAGTGATGCGTCTCTGACAGATACGCAGTATTTT.

V usage is TRBV5-1 and J usage is TRBJ2-7; 7 bases align to TRBD2. The CDR3 runs 14 residues. The ends lost 2 bases at V and 0 bases at J; junction bases unmatched: 2. The V gene's germline CDR1 is SGHRS and CDR2 YFSETQ. As DNA, the CDR3 is TGCGCCAGCAGCTTTGGGGACTACTCCTACGAGCAGTACTTC. This translates into CASSFGDYSYEQYF.

This clone was detected only a few times. The V and J genes are TRBV7-6 and TRBJ1-4, with D tentatively TRBD1 (5 bases). This CDR3 has 15 amino acids. In germline, CDR1 is SGHVS, CDR2 FNYEAQ. V was pared by 5 bases and J by 1 base, with 11 bases between. The CDR3 DNA reads TGTGCCAGCAGCCCTCTGGGGGGAACTAATGAAAAACTGTTTTTT. Amino acid sequence: CASSPLGGTNEKLFF.

This chain joins TRBV29-1 and TRBJ2-7, with 10 bases aligning to TRBD1. The CDR3 is 12 amino acids. The V segment lost 7 bases and the J segment 2 bases; nucleotides outside the gene matches: 2. Germline CDR1 SQVTM, CDR2 ANQGSEA. The CDR3 loop is CSAGQGAYEQYF. CDR3 bases: TGCAGCGCCGGACAGGGGGCCTACGAGCAGTACTTC.

The V and J genes are TRBV13 and TRBJ1-4; the match to TRBD1 covers 8 bases. The CDR3 is 14 amino acids. Losses at the gene ends were 5 bases for V and 8 bases for J; bases not matched to a gene: 7. CDR1 PRHDT and CDR2 FYEKMQ come from the germline V gene (reference sequence). CDR3 in DNA: TGTGCCAGCAGCGATGGACAGGGCCCGGAAAAACTGTTTTTT. Amino acids: CASSDGQGPEKLFF.

Only a few counts were recorded for this clone. The genes are TRBV6-1 and TRBJ1-4; the match to TRBD1 covers 7 bases. After removal of 6 bases from V and 4 bases from J, the junction contained 8 bases not matched to a gene. There are 15 residues in the CDR3. Germline-derived CDR1 and CDR2 are MNHNS and SASEGT. In DNA form, the CDR3 reads TGTGCCAGCAGCTTTGGACAGGTTCATAATGAAAAACTGTTTTTT. Amino acid sequence: CASSFGQVHNEKLFF.

The genes are TRBV19 and TRBJ1-1; D not resolved. V shed 2 bases and J shed 5 bases, with 9 bases lying between them. Germline CDR1 and CDR2: LNHDA and SQIVND (reference sequence). CDR3 length: 13 amino acids. DNA of the CDR3: TGTGCCAGTAGTATAAGCCCGGGGACTGAAGCTTTCTTT. The encoded protein is CASSISPGTEAFF.

V gene TRBV14 combines with J gene TRBJ2-1; 14 bases fit TRBD2. Germline V gene data show CDR1 as SGHDN and CDR2 as FVKESK. This CDR3 comprises 22 residues. Trimming took 0 bases from V and 10 from J; bases not matched to a gene: 23. The CDR3 DNA reads as TGTGCCAGCAGCCAAGATCCGTTCCGACTAGCGGGAGGGCGTTTATCCTACGGGGAGCAGTTCTTC. As protein: CASSQDPFRLAGGRLSYGEQFF. The whole variable domain, filled in from reference TRBV14 and TRBJ2-1, reads EAGVTQFPSHSVIEKGQTVTLRCDPISGHDNLYWYRRVMGKEIKFLLHFVKESKQDESGMPNNRFLAERTGGTYSTLKVQPAELEDSGVYFCASSQDPFRLAGGRLSYGEQFFGPGTRLTVL.

This chain connects TRBV5-6 to TRBJ1-1; maybe TRBD1 (5 bases). The germline gives CDR1 SGHDT, CDR2 YYEEEE. The CDR3 totals 15 residues. V lost 4 bases, J lost 1 base, and 14 bases lay in between. The CDR3: CASSVGPGGNTEAFF. The DNA of the CDR3 is TGTGCCAGCAGCGTCGGGCCCGGGGGGAACACTGAAGCTTTCTTT. The complete variable domain, with remaining parts taken from reference TRBV5-6 and TRBJ1-1, reads DAGVTQSPTHLIKTRGQQVTLRCSPKSGHDTVSWYQQALGQGPQFIFQYYEEEERQRGNFPDRFSGHQFPNYSSELNVNALLLGDSALYLCASSVGPGGNTEAFFGQGTRLTVV.

The chain employs TRBV30 and TRBJ1-1; the match to TRBD1 covers 10 bases. The trim removed 1 base at V and 6 bases at J, leaving 5 bases unmatched. The CDR3 loop spans 14 amino acids. Per germline, CDR1 GTSNPN and CDR2 SVGIG (reference sequence). The CDR3 sequence: CAWSAGTGVSEAFF. CDR3 sequence (DNA): TGTGCCTGGAGTGCCGGGACAGGGGTTTCTGAAGCTTTCTTT.

J is TRBJ2-1 and V is TRBV7-2, with TRBD1 matching over 9 bases. Germline CDR1 is SGHTA and CDR2 is FQGNSA. The CDR3 sequence is 14 residues long. The J segment lost 3 bases and the V segment lost 8 bases, leaving 5 bases of the junction unmatched. This chain's CDR3 is CASSGTGLYNEQFF. The CDR3 DNA reads TGTGCCAGCTCCGGGACAGGGCTCTACAATGAGCAGTTCTTC.

The J gene is TRBJ2-3, the V gene TRBV6-1; a weak D match, TRBD2 (6 bases). Deletions cut 6 bases from V and 11 bases from J, with 21 bases between. The CDR3 is 14 amino acids. Germline V gene lookup returns CDR1 MNHNS and CDR2 SASEGT. The CDR3 coding sequence is TGTGCCAGCAGAGAGCAGGGAATAGGGCGGGGGCAGTATTTT. Amino acids: CASREQGIGRGQYF.

A word on this clone: This same CDR3 is encoded by further DNA sequences in the sample. The chain is built from TRBV6-4 and TRBJ2-2; 7 bases map to TRBD1. Germline trimming cut 4 bases from V and 4 bases from J; bases unmatched to any gene: 3. This CDR3 has 14 residues. CDR1 MRHNA and CDR2 SNTAGT come from the germline V gene. Here the CDR3 reads CASSGTGGTGELFF. The CDR3 region has the DNA TGTGCCAGCAGTGGGACAGGCGGCACCGGGGAGCTGTTTTTT.

The chain is built from TRBV6-5 and TRBJ1-5, with D possibly matching TRBD1 (6 bases). In germline, CDR1 is MNHEY, CDR2 SVGAGI. This CDR3 contains 16 residues. The V end was cut by 2 bases, the J end by 2 bases, with 13 bases between. The CDR3 sequence is CASSYLGAHGNQPQHF. CDR3 DNA: TGTGCCAGCAGTTACCTGGGGGCGCACGGCAATCAGCCCCAGCATTTT.

The genes are TRBV6-1 and TRBJ2-6, with D possibly TRBD2 on 6 matching bases. The V and J ends lost 4 bases and 0 bases respectively, with 10 bases between them. This CDR3 region has 16 residues. Germline V CDR1 and CDR2: MNHNS, SASEGT. The CDR3 nucleotides read TGTGCCAGCAGTGGGGGACTTAGCTCTGGGGCCAACGTCCTGACTTTC. It translates to CASSGGLSSGANVLTF.

The chain has TRBV7-8 and TRBJ1-1; no reliable D call. CDR3 length equals 13 residues. CDR1 and CDR2 from the germline V gene are SGHVS and FQNEAQ. Trimming took 5 bases from V and 5 from J, leaving 12 bases between them. In nucleotides, the CDR3 is TGTGCCAGCAGCCCAAGTCTCCGGACTGAAGCTTTCTTT. Its protein product is CASSPSLRTEAFF.

With regard to this clone: Different DNA sequences within this sample yield the same CDR3. This chain connects TRBV6-5 to TRBJ2-7; possible D gene TRBD2, 6 bases. This CDR3 is built from 14 residues. Germline lookup yields CDR1 MNHEY and CDR2 SVGAGI. The V and J ends lost 0 bases and 2 bases respectively, with 8 bases between them. The CDR3 nucleotides are TGTGCCAGCAGTTACTCGGGGGGTACCTACGAGCAGTACTTC. It is translated as CASSYSGGTYEQYF.

The J gene is TRBJ1-1, the V gene TRBV6-6; TRBD1 might be the D (5 bases). The CDR3 is 13 amino acids. Trimming pared 6 bases from V and 4 bases from J, leaving 12 bases between. CDR1 MNHNY and CDR2 SVGAGI come from the germline V gene (reference sequence). For the CDR3, the DNA is TGTGCCAGCAGGGAACGGGGGATCACTGAAGCTTTCTTT. It translates to CASRERGITEAFF.